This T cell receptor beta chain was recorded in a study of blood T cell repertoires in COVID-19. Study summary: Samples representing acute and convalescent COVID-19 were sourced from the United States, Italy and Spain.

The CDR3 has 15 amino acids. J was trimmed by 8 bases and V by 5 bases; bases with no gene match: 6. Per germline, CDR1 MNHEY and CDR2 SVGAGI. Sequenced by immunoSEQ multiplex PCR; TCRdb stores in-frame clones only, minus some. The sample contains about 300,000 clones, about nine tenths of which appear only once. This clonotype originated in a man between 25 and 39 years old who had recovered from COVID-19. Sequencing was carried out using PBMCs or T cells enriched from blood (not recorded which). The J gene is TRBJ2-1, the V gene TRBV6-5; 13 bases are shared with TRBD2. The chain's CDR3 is CASSQLAGGPYEQFF. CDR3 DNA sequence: TGTGCCAGCAGTCAACTAGCGGGAGGGCCCTATGAGCAGTTCTTC.